Below are 22 T cell receptor beta chains sequenced from a single sample in a study of memory CD4+ T cells and cytomegalovirus serostatus. The sort gate was single viable CD3+CD4+CD8-CD45RO+ cells for memory CD4+ T cells. Method: immunoSEQ multiplex PCR; TCRdb's copy keeps in-frame clones and lacks some. The sample comprises roughly 67,000 clones, roughly three quarters of which are singletons, and around 4.3% rests with the top ten. Sample: memory CD4+ T cells from blood. Receptors originate from an adult in good health and CMV-seropositive.

The V gene is TRBV25-1, the J gene TRBJ2-7; D tentatively reads TRBD1 or TRBD2 (5 bases each). Per the germline V gene, CDR1 is MGHDK and CDR2 is SYGVNS. The CDR3 extends over 13 amino acids. Trimming removed 5 bases at V and 2 bases at J, with 10 bases between. CDR3 protein: CASSSLGAYEQYF. In DNA form, the CDR3 reads TGTGCCAGCAGTTCACTAGGGGCCTACGAGCAGTACTTC.

This chain connects TRBV7-3 to TRBJ2-3; perhaps D is TRBD1 or TRBD2 (5 bases each). Trimming shortened V by 3 bases and J by 0 bases, and 10 bases separated the two germline ends. In germline, CDR1 is SGHTA, CDR2 FQGTGA. The CDR3 has 15 residues. Written as DNA, the CDR3 is TGTGCCAGCAGCTTCGACCGGGACAGCACAGATACGCAGTATTTT. As protein: CASSFDRDSTDTQYF.

The chain is built from TRBV30 and TRBJ2-1; D is ambiguous. There are 13 residues in the CDR3. CDR1 and CDR2 from the germline V gene are GTSNPN and SVGIG (reference sequence). Trimming took 3 bases from V and 4 from J, leaving 10 bases between them. The chain's CDR3 is CAWRVAPYNEQFF. For the CDR3, the DNA is TGTGCCTGGAGAGTCGCCCCTTACAATGAGCAGTTCTTC.

The CDR3 nucleotides are TGCGCCAGCAGCGCACCGACAGGGGTCGACACTGAAGCTTTCTTT. Its protein product is CASSAPTGVDTEAFF. The chain combines TRBV5-1 with TRBJ1-1; the match to TRBD1 covers 8 bases. CDR3 length equals 15 residues. J was trimmed by 3 bases and V by 4 bases; bases with no gene match: 8. The germline V gene encodes CDR1 SGHRS and CDR2 YFSETQ.

This clone was found once. The chain is built from TRBV10-3 and TRBJ1-1, with 9 bases aligning to TRBD1. This CDR3 region has 15 residues. In germline, CDR1 is ENHRY, CDR2 SYGVKD. With 5 bases clipped from V and 4 bases from J, the junction kept 8 bases outside the gene matches. Written as DNA, the CDR3 is TGTGCCATCAGTCCTGGGGACAGGGTAGGCACTGAAGCTTTCTTT. This gives the protein CAISPGDRVGTEAFF.

The chain links TRBV7-2 to TRBJ1-6, with unresolved D. Trimming removed 2 bases at V and 0 bases at J, with 8 bases between. Germline V CDR1 and CDR2: SGHTA, FQGNSA. This CDR3 has 16 amino acids. The CDR3 is CASSLKYSSYNSPLHF. CDR3 bases: TGTGCCAGCAGCTTAAAGTATAGCTCCTATAATTCACCCCTCCACTTT. Using reference TRBV7-2 and TRBJ1-6 for the parts outside the CDR3, the full variable domain is GAGVSQSPSNKVTEKGKDVELRCDPISGHTALYWYRQSLGQGLEFLIYFQGNSAPDKSGLPSDRFSAERTGGSVSTLTIQRTQQEDSAVYLCASSLKYSSYNSPLHFGNGTRLTVT.

The chain links TRBV28 to TRBJ1-2; 10 bases line up with TRBD1. This CDR3 has 18 residues. Looked up from germline, CDR1 is MDHEN and CDR2 is SYDVKM. V gave up 7 bases and J gave up 0 bases; unmatched junction bases: 14. CDR3 sequence (DNA): TGTGCCAGCACCAAAGACGGGACAGGGGTGGGTTCTAACTATGGCTACACCTTC. This codes for CASTKDGTGVGSNYGYTF.

This chain joins TRBV5-5 and TRBJ1-4; D uncertain. The germline CDR1 and CDR2 sequences are SGHKS and YYEKEE (reference sequence). CDR3 length equals 13 residues. Deletions cut 0 bases from V and 8 bases from J, with 8 bases between. CDR3 protein: CASSLGSREKLFF. CDR3 DNA: TGTGCCAGCAGCTTGGGCAGCCGAGAAAAACTGTTTTTT.

The table lists this clone with a few counts. This chain joins TRBV29-1 and TRBJ1-1; unclear D gene. Trimming shortened V by 2 bases and J by 5 bases, and 12 bases separated the two germline ends. Germline V gene lookup returns CDR1 SQVTM and CDR2 ANQGSEA. The CDR3 loop spans 13 amino acids. In nucleotides, the CDR3 is TGCAGCGTTGAAAAGACTTGGAATACTGAAGCTTTCTTT. Its translation: CSVEKTWNTEAFF. The whole variable domain, filled in from reference TRBV29-1 and TRBJ1-1, reads SAVISQKPSRDICQRGTSLTIQCQVDSQVTMMFWYRQQPGQSLTLIATANQGSEATYESGFVIDKFPISRPNLTFSTLTVSNMSPEDSSIYLCSVEKTWNTEAFFGQGTRLTVV.

V is TRBV28 and J is TRBJ1-1; TRBD1 matches 7 bases. CDR1 and CDR2 from the germline V gene are MDHEN and SYDVKM. Germline trimming cut 4 bases from V and 11 bases from J; bases unmatched to any gene: 4. CDR3 length equals 11 residues. Here the CDR3 reads CASSSPRGAFF. CDR3 bases: TGTGCCAGCAGTTCCCCCAGGGGGGCTTTCTTT.

V gene TRBV18 combines with J gene TRBJ2-6, with D possibly TRBD1 on 6 matching bases. V dropped 8 bases and J dropped 2 bases, with 16 bases sitting between them. Germline lookup yields CDR1 KGHSH and CDR2 LQKENI. The CDR3 length is 16 residues. The CDR3 protein is CASQKQGTPGANVLTF. The CDR3, as DNA: TGTGCCAGCCAAAAACAGGGTACTCCTGGGGCCAACGTCCTGACTTTC.

The sample holds a few counts of this clone. This sample also contains other DNA sequences that code for the same CDR3. The chain joins TRBV5-1 to TRBJ2-5; the match to TRBD2 covers 14 bases. With 4 bases clipped from V and 5 bases from J, the junction kept 10 bases outside the gene matches. The CDR3 runs to 17 residues. CDR1 is SGHRS, CDR2 YFSETQ, per germline. The CDR3 reads CASSPRLAGGPSETQYF. As DNA, the CDR3 is TGCGCCAGCAGCCCCAGACTAGCGGGAGGGCCCAGCGAGACCCAGTACTTC.

The chain links TRBV10-3 to TRBJ2-3; 15 nucleotides align to TRBD2. V shed 2 bases and J 0 bases; nucleotides not matched to a gene: 3. The CDR3 consists of 18 residues. The germline V gene encodes CDR1 ENHRY and CDR2 SYGVKD. CDR3: CAISEGLAGGGSTDTQYF. Here the CDR3 DNA reads TGTGCCATCAGTGAGGGACTAGCGGGAGGGGGTAGCACAGATACGCAGTATTTT.

The chain couples TRBV2 to TRBJ2-7, with 11 bases lining up with TRBD2. CDR3 length: 13 residues. J was trimmed by 4 bases and V by 6 bases; bases with no gene match: 2. Germline V gene data show CDR1 as SNHLY and CDR2 as FYNNEI. The CDR3 region is CASRRLAGYEQYF. CDR3 in DNA: TGTGCCAGCAGACGACTAGCGGGGTACGAGCAGTACTTC. Using reference TRBV2 and TRBJ2-7 for the parts outside the CDR3, the full variable domain is EPEVTQTPSHQVTQMGQEVILRCVPISNHLYFYWYRQILGQKVEFLVSFYNNEISEKSEIFDDQFSVERPDGSNFTLKIRSTKLEDSAMYFCASRRLAGYEQYFGPGTRLTVT.

This sequence joins TRBV5-5 and TRBJ1-2; 9 bases agree with TRBD1. The J segment lost 0 bases and the V segment lost 2 bases, leaving 2 bases of the junction unmatched. Looked up from germline, CDR1 is SGHKS and CDR2 is YYEKEE (reference sequence). The CDR3 is 15 residues long. CDR3 sequence (DNA): TGTGCCAGCAGCTTCAGACAGGGGGCTAACTATGGCTACACCTTC. This codes for CASSFRQGANYGYTF.

The J gene is TRBJ2-7, the V gene TRBV2, with a weak D call TRBD2 (5 bases). The germline gives CDR1 SNHLY, CDR2 FYNNEI. The CDR3 has 15 residues. Trimming took 6 bases from V and 5 from J, leaving 20 bases between them. This CDR3 reads CASRSGRAGVDEQYF. The CDR3 DNA reads TGTGCCAGCAGGTCCGGACGGGCCGGGGTAGACGAGCAGTACTTC.

The chain combines TRBV11-3 with TRBJ2-3; 7 bases map to TRBD1. The J segment lost 1 base and the V segment lost 3 bases, leaving 4 bases of the junction unmatched. Germline values: CDR1 SGHNT, CDR2 YENEEA. CDR3 length equals 15 residues. CDR3 in amino acids: CASSLTGIGTDTQYF. CDR3 DNA sequence: TGTGCCAGCAGCTTGACAGGGATAGGCACAGATACGCAGTATTTT.

In this sample, this clone turned up a few times. The rearrangement joins TRBV29-1 to TRBJ1-4, with TRBD1 as a possible D gene (5 bases). Trimming removed 1 base at V and 10 bases at J, with 10 bases between. The CDR3 sequence is 12 residues long. Germline CDR1 reads SQVTM; CDR2 reads ANQGSEA. CDR3 sequence reads: CSVEVTTGKLFF. The CDR3 DNA reads as TGCAGCGTTGAAGTCACCACAGGAAAACTGTTTTTT.

V gene TRBV5-6 combines with J gene TRBJ2-3; D is uncertain. Trimming removed 2 bases from V and 1 base from J, with 11 bases in between. Per the germline V gene, CDR1 is SGHDT and CDR2 is YYEEEE. This CDR3 has 15 amino acids. Here the CDR3 reads CASSFDTSGTDTQYF. DNA for the CDR3: TGTGCCAGCAGCTTCGACACGTCTGGCACAGATACGCAGTATTTT.

The chain recombines TRBV30 with TRBJ2-5, with D hard to call. In germline, CDR1 is GTSNPN, CDR2 SVGIG (reference sequence). V lost 5 bases and J lost 3, with 7 bases in between. The CDR3 has 11 amino acids. This CDR3 reads CAWLREETQYF. In nucleotides, the CDR3 is TGTGCCTGGCTCCGGGAAGAGACCCAGTACTTC.

The V gene is TRBV30, the J gene TRBJ2-5; D is unclear. This CDR3 has 12 amino acids. The V gene's germline CDR1 is GTSNPN and CDR2 SVGIG (reference sequence). Trimming shortened V by 5 bases and J by 1 base, and 8 bases separated the two germline ends. This chain's CDR3 is CAWSPGQETQYF. The DNA for the CDR3 is TGTGCCTGGTCACCGGGCCAAGAGACCCAGTACTTC.

The J gene is TRBJ2-7, the V gene TRBV5-1; TRBD1 aligns across 7 bases. This CDR3 spans 14 amino acids. With 1 base clipped from V and 4 bases from J, the junction kept 5 bases outside the gene matches. Germline loops: CDR1 SGHRS, CDR2 YFSETQ. The chain's CDR3 is CASSLTGANYEQYF. The CDR3 bases are TGCGCCAGCAGCTTGACAGGGGCCAATTACGAGCAGTACTTC.